One and the same sample provided the 27 T cell receptor beta chains below, sequenced in a study of blood T cells in healthy people across ages. Combining a sample-barcoded 5' primer with a J-beta primer mix, a second PCR ran for roughly 6 to 12 cycles. In TCRdb, the 5' RACE reads were re-called with MiXCR into one record per CDR3 protein. The sample lists fewer than 800,000 distinct CDR3 sequences; roughly 25% were seen once. The sample was also reused in another study, on T cells of mothers and their children.

The sequenced sample was blood. These receptors were taken from a boy between 10 and 17 years old in good health.

V usage is TRBV7-9 and J usage is TRBJ1-4; the match to TRBD1 covers 8 bases. The germline V gene encodes CDR1 SEHNR and CDR2 FQNEAQ (reference sequence). Germline trimming cut 4 bases from V and 4 bases from J; bases unmatched to any gene: 5. There are 15 residues in the CDR3. In nucleotides, the CDR3 is TGTGCCAGCAGCTCCCTGACAGGGGTTAATGAAAAACTGTTTTTT. This sequence encodes CASSSLTGVNEKLFF.

This clonotype has only a few counts. The J gene is TRBJ2-7, the V gene TRBV28; 16 bases fit TRBD2. Per germline, CDR1 MDHEN and CDR2 SYDVKM. This CDR3 contains 19 residues. V was pared by 1 base and J by 4 bases, with 10 bases of the junction left unmatched. CDR3 region: CASSLLRPGLAGGGYEQYF. CDR3 nucleotides: TGTGCCAGCAGTTTATTGAGGCCGGGACTAGCGGGAGGGGGTTACGAGCAGTACTTC.

In its sample, this clonotype was seen a few times. The CDR3 loop is CASSYSIPYEQYF. CDR3 DNA sequence: TGTGCCAGCAGTTACTCGATTCCCTACGAGCAGTACTTC. This rearrangement joins TRBV6-6 to TRBJ2-7, with D uncertain. Trimming cost V 0 bases and J 2 bases, with 5 bases left between them. The CDR3 consists of 13 residues. Germline V gene sequence: CDR1 MNHNY, CDR2 SVGAGI (reference sequence).

This clonotype was observed a handful of times. Here the CDR3 DNA reads TGCAGTGCTAGACGGACAGGGACCTACGAGCAGTACTTC. Amino acids: CSARRTGTYEQYF. V gene TRBV20-1 combines with J gene TRBJ2-5, with TRBD1 matching 8 bases. The DNA end is more similar to TRBJ2-7, so the J call may be wrong. Per the germline V gene, CDR1 is DFQATT and CDR2 is SNEGSKA (reference sequence). The CDR3 is made up of 13 amino acids.

The chain is built from TRBV27 and TRBJ1-4; TRBD1 matches at 8 bases. The V and J ends lost 6 bases and 7 bases, in that order; junction bases with no gene match: 7. The CDR3 spans 14 residues. The germline V gene has CDR1 MNHEY and CDR2 SMNVEV (reference sequence). CDR3 region: CASSQTGGGEKLFF. As DNA, the CDR3 is TGTGCCAGCAGCCAAACAGGGGGAGGTGAAAAACTGTTTTTT.

This clonotype was seen more than once but under ten times. This chain links TRBV29-1 with TRBJ2-1, with D uncertain. The DNA end is a closer match to TRBJ2-5, so the J assignment may be wrong. Germline assignment: CDR1 SQVTM and CDR2 ANQGSEA. The CDR3 runs to 12 residues. As DNA, the CDR3 is TGCAGCGTTGGGGCGGACCAAGGGCCCCAGTACTTC. Translated: CSVGADQGPQYF.

The V and J genes are TRBV7-9 and TRBJ2-1, with 10 bases that match TRBD2. Germline CDR1 and CDR2: SEHNR and FQNEAQ (reference sequence). The CDR3 is made up of 15 amino acids. Trimming at V came to 4 bases and at J to 7 bases, leaving 7 bases not matched to a gene. CDR3 sequence: CASSSPGLASNEQFF. Here the CDR3 DNA reads TGTGCCAGCAGCTCTCCGGGACTAGCGAGTAATGAGCAGTTCTTC.

This clonotype has more than one count but fewer than ten. CDR3 DNA: TGCGCCAGCAGCCAAGGAAACGGGGTTTTGGACGAGCAGTACTTC. This codes for CASSQGNGVLDEQYF. The chain is built from TRBV4-1 and TRBJ2-5; the D gene is possibly TRBD2 (5 bases). Matching the DNA end better, TRBJ2-7 makes the J call doubtful. CDR3 length equals 15 residues. CDR1 and CDR2 (germline): MGHRA, YSYEKL.

This clonotype was seen more than once but under ten times. The J gene is TRBJ1-4, the V gene TRBV5-1, with D uncertain. With 1 base removed from V and 4 bases from J, the gap between germline ends came to 8 bases. CDR1 and CDR2 from the germline V gene are SGHRS and YFSETQ. The CDR3 is 14 residues long. CDR3 region: CASSLSGDNEKLFF. The CDR3 region has the DNA TGCGCCAGCAGCTTGTCCGGAGATAATGAAAAACTGTTTTTT.

J is TRBJ2-1 and V is TRBV2, with D possibly matching TRBD2 (6 bases). CDR1 and CDR2 from the germline V gene are SNHLY and FYNNEI. CDR3 size: 17 residues. The V gene lost 2 bases and the J gene lost 2 bases, with 16 bases spanning the gap. The CDR3, as DNA: TGTGCCAGCAGTGAATGGGGGATGCCGGGGGCCTACAATGAGCAGTTCTTC. It yields the protein CASSEWGMPGAYNEQFF. The complete variable domain, with remaining parts taken from reference TRBV2 and TRBJ2-1, reads EPEVTQTPSHQVTQMGQEVILRCVPISNHLYFYWYRQILGQKVEFLVSFYNNEISEKSEIFDDQFSVERPDGSNFTLKIRSTKLEDSAMYFCASSEWGMPGAYNEQFFGPGTRLTVL.

V gene TRBV29-1 combines with J gene TRBJ2-5; tentatively, D is TRBD1 (5 bases). TRBJ2-1 matches the DNA end more closely, so the J call is doubtful. Germline values: CDR1 SQVTM, CDR2 ANQGSEA. The CDR3 covers 12 residues. CDR3 loop: CSVLDTDNEQFF. CDR3 coding DNA: TGCAGCGTCTTGGACACCGACAATGAGCAGTTCTTC.

A word on this clonotype: Because the CDR3 is missing its conserved closing phenylalanine or tryptophan, this is likely a read error. The genes are TRBV12-3 or TRBV12-4 and TRBJ2-2, with D possibly being TRBD1 or TRBD2 (6 bases each). V was cut by 3 bases and J by 3 bases, with 11 bases left in between. The CDR3 runs to 15 residues. CDR3 bases: TGTGCCAGCAGTTTCAAGGGGGGCTACACCGGGGAGCTGTTTCTT. It is translated as CASSFKGGYTGELFL.

The genes are TRBV5-6 and TRBJ2-5; 11 bases are shared with TRBD2. The germline V gene encodes CDR1 SGHDT and CDR2 YYEEEE. Germline trimming cut 2 bases from V and 7 bases from J; bases unmatched to any gene: 7. The CDR3 is 15 amino acids. CDR3 residues: CASSFSGRAAGTQYF. The CDR3 DNA reads TGTGCCAGCAGCTTTAGCGGGAGGGCCGCAGGGACCCAGTACTTC.

A few counts support this clonotype. The CDR3 nucleotides read TGTGCCAGCAGCTCCACCAGGGACAGGGTCTCCGAGCAGTTCTTC. Its translation is CASSSTRDRVSEQFF. The gene calls are TRBV7-2 and TRBJ2-1, with 9 bases matching TRBD1. V lost 4 bases, J lost 10 bases, and 11 bases stayed unmatched. This CDR3 comprises 15 residues. Germline V CDR1 and CDR2: SGHTA, FQGNSA.

This clonotype occurred a few times. The genes are TRBV12-3 or TRBV12-4 and TRBJ1-2; perhaps TRBD1 as D (6 bases). V was trimmed by 3 bases and J by 4 bases, leaving 12 bases between them. The CDR3 has 14 residues. The DNA of the CDR3 is TGTGCCAGCAGTTTGCAGGGGAGAGGCTATGGCTACACCTTC. The encoded protein is CASSLQGRGYGYTF.

The chain combines TRBV14 with TRBJ2-6; D is perhaps TRBD2 (5 bases). With 1 base removed from V and 0 bases from J, the gap between germline ends came to 10 bases. Germline loops: CDR1 SGHDN, CDR2 FVKESK. The CDR3 has 17 amino acids. CDR3 region: CASSQVFGGSGANVLTF. CDR3 DNA: TGTGCCAGCAGCCAAGTTTTTGGAGGCTCTGGGGCCAACGTCCTGACTTTC.

This chain links TRBV27 with TRBJ2-3; tentative D call: TRBD2 (6 bases). The CDR3 has 15 residues. The germline V and J ends were trimmed by 7 bases and 4 bases, with 18 bases remaining between them. CDR1 and CDR2 from the germline V gene are MNHEY and SMNVEV (reference sequence). The CDR3 DNA reads TGTGCCAGCATCGCGGCGGGGATGGTGGCAGATACGCAGTATTTT. Translation gives CASIAAGMVADTQYF.

The CDR3: CSARDNDPTGELFF. The CDR3 coding sequence is TGCAGTGCTAGAGATAACGACCCGACCGGGGAGCTGTTTTTT. The J gene is TRBJ2-2, the V gene TRBV20-1; no reliable D call. The V end lost 0 bases, the J end lost 5 bases, and 10 bases lay between the germline ends. This CDR3 contains 14 residues. Per the germline V gene, CDR1 is DFQATT and CDR2 is SNEGSKA (reference sequence).

The CDR3 DNA follows: TGTGCCAGCAGCCCGGGACAGGGGTTTGGAGAGACCCAGTACTTC. It codes for CASSPGQGFGETQYF. J is TRBJ2-5 and V is TRBV7-6; TRBD1 aligns across 10 bases. The CDR3 runs to 15 residues. V was pared by 5 bases and J by 4 bases, with 7 bases of the junction left unmatched. The germline V gene has CDR1 SGHVS and CDR2 FNYEAQ.

This clonotype was observed at least ten times. Here the CDR3 reads CAISPGLAGGPVEQFF. In nucleotides, the CDR3 is TGTGCCATCAGTCCGGGACTAGCGGGAGGGCCTGTTGAGCAGTTCTTC. The chain combines TRBV10-3 with TRBJ2-1; 16 bases are shared with TRBD2. The CDR3 has 16 amino acids. V was pared by 5 bases and J by 9 bases, with 7 bases of the junction left unmatched. Germline V CDR1 and CDR2: ENHRY, SYGVKD.

This clonotype has just a few counts. V gene TRBV5-1 combines with J gene TRBJ2-7; maybe TRBD2 (5 bases). The germline V gene has CDR1 SGHRS and CDR2 YFSETQ. Trimming took off 4 bases at V and 3 bases at J, with 11 bases between the two ends. CDR3 length equals 13 residues. CDR3 amino acids: CASSQDYFYEQYF. The CDR3 DNA reads as TGCGCCAGCAGCCAAGACTATTTCTACGAGCAGTACTTC. Combining the CDR3 with reference TRBV5-1 and TRBJ2-7 gives the whole variable domain KAGVTQTPRYLIKTRGQQVTLSCSPISGHRSVSWYQQTPGQGLQFLFEYFSETQRNKGNFPGRFSGRQFSNSRSEMNVSTLELGDSALYLCASSQDYFYEQYFGPGTRLTVT.

The CDR3 DNA sequence: TGCGCCAGCAGCCAGGGTACGCAGGGGCGCTCCTACGAGCAGTACTTC. It yields the protein CASSQGTQGRSYEQYF. The chain uses TRBV4-1 and TRBJ2-7; D might be TRBD1 (6 bases). The CDR3 totals 16 residues. Germline V gene data show CDR1 as MGHRA and CDR2 as YSYEKL. The V gene lost 3 bases and the J gene lost 0 bases, with 15 bases spanning the gap.

As concerns this clonotype: A junction end diverges from the germline sequence, so it may reflect a read error. This sequence joins TRBV7-9 and TRBJ2-1, with D possibly TRBD2 on 5 matching bases. Germline V CDR1 and CDR2: SEHNR, FQNEAQ (reference sequence). The CDR3 sequence is 15 residues long. This chain's CDR3 is CASSLALGVYNEQFF. The DNA for the CDR3 is TGTGCCAGCAGCCTAGCACTAGGTGTATACAATGAGCAGTTCTTC. Combining the CDR3 with reference TRBV7-9 and TRBJ2-1 gives the whole variable domain DTGVSQNPRHKITKRGQNVTFRCDPISEHNRLYWYRQTLGQGPEFLTYFQNEAQLEKSRLLSDRFSAERPKGSFSTLEIQRTEQGDSAMYLCASSLALGVYNEQFFGPGTRLTVL.

DNA of the CDR3: TGTGCCAGCAGCCAAGACCCAGCGGGCTACAATGAGCAGTTCTTC. Protein: CASSQDPAGYNEQFF. The V and J genes are TRBV3-1 and TRBJ2-1, with a tentative D call TRBD2 (6 bases). Germline V gives CDR1 LGHDT, CDR2 YNNKEL (reference sequence). The CDR3 covers 15 residues. V lost 0 bases to trimming and J lost 3 bases, with 9 bases between them.

The chain is built from TRBV29-1 and TRBJ2-7, with TRBD2 matching over 11 bases. From germline, CDR1 is SQVTM and CDR2 ANQGSEA. The CDR3 has 13 residues. The junction had 6 bases not matched to a gene; V was cut back by 6 bases and J by 5 bases. CDR3 region: CSVTSGIDNEQYF. The DNA of the CDR3 is TGCAGCGTGACTAGCGGGATCGACAACGAGCAGTACTTC.

The chain combines TRBV12-3 or TRBV12-4 with TRBJ2-1; 7 positions match TRBD2. The ends lost 0 bases at V and 2 bases at J; junction bases unmatched: 4. The CDR3 covers 16 residues. The CDR3 region has the DNA TGTGCCAGCAGTTTAGCCGGGCTAGCGGCCTACAATGAGCAGTTCTTC. Translating gives CASSLAGLAAYNEQFF.

This clonotype was picked up a small number of times. J is TRBJ2-7 and V is TRBV9; 7 nucleotides agree with TRBD1. CDR1 SGDLS and CDR2 YYNGEE come from the germline V gene. The ends lost 3 bases at V and 0 bases at J; junction bases unmatched: 6. The CDR3 extends over 15 amino acids. The CDR3 protein is CASSGGGADSYEQYF. CDR3 coding DNA: TGTGCCAGCAGCGGAGGGGGCGCGGACTCCTACGAGCAGTACTTC.